One sample yielded the 6 T cell receptor beta chains listed below, sequenced in a study of blood T cell repertoires in COVID-19 (dated by TCRdb to the early 2020s). The protocol used for the library was the immunoSEQ multiplex PCR assay. TCRdb stores this immuneACCESS table with in-frame sequences only. Part of the clones is absent; in the studies checked, under half of the shortfall reflects unresolved V genes, and no reason is known for the rest. Within this sample are about 280,000 clones, with approximately 88% of them counted one time only. The ten top clones hold about 5.7% of the sample. The sequenced sample consisted of PBMCs or T cells enriched from blood (not recorded which). All receptors come from a woman aged 40 to 55 who had recovered from COVID-19.

The rearrangement joins TRBV19 to TRBJ2-2; the D is unclear. This CDR3 contains 14 residues. The germline V and J ends were trimmed by 7 bases and 1 base, with 10 bases remaining between them. Germline values: CDR1 LNHDA, CDR2 SQIVND (reference sequence). CDR3 residues: CASNPTWNTGELFF. The CDR3 bases are TGTGCCAGTAACCCAACTTGGAACACCGGGGAGCTGTTTTTT. The entire variable domain, with the rest obtained from reference TRBV19 and TRBJ2-2, is as follows: DGGITQSPKYLFRKEGQNVTLSCEQNLNHDAMYWYRQDPGQGLRLIYYSQIVNDFQKGDIAEGYSVSREKKESFPLTVTSAQKNPTAFYLCASNPTWNTGELFFGEGSRLTVL.

This chain uses TRBV28 with TRBJ1-5; TRBD1 matches at 9 bases. V lost 8 bases to trimming and J lost 1 base; unmatched junction nucleotides: 6. This CDR3 region has 15 residues. Germline V gives CDR1 MDHEN, CDR2 SYDVKM. In nucleotides, the CDR3 is TGTGCCAGCTGGAACAGGGGGCAGAGCAATCAGCCCCAGCATTTT. Protein: CASWNRGQSNQPQHF.

The genes are TRBV4-3 and TRBJ2-1; D gene uncertain. The ends were cut back, 4 bases at V and 6 bases at J, with 16 bases in the middle. The CDR3 contains 15 residues. Looked up from germline, CDR1 is LGHNA and CDR2 is YSLEER. The CDR3 spells CASSPSFLGPNEQFF. CDR3 DNA sequence: TGCGCCAGCAGCCCCTCATTTCTAGGTCCCAATGAGCAGTTCTTC.

Points on this clone: The sample has other DNA sequences that encode this CDR3 too. The chain has TRBV28 and TRBJ2-7; D not resolved. Germline loops: CDR1 MDHEN, CDR2 SYDVKM. The ends were cut back, 1 base at V and 5 bases at J, with 6 bases in the middle. CDR3 size: 12 residues. This CDR3 reads CASSLLRDEQYF. CDR3 nucleotides: TGTGCCAGCAGTTTATTGCGCGACGAGCAGTACTTC.

This chain uses TRBV4-3 with TRBJ2-2; the D gene is possibly TRBD2 (6 bases). This CDR3 region has 15 residues. Germline V gene lookup returns CDR1 LGHNA and CDR2 YSLEER. The V gene lost 3 bases and the J gene lost 5 bases, with 13 bases spanning the gap. CDR3 nucleotide sequence: TGCGCCAGCAGCCAGGGACTGGGGAGGACCGGGGAGCTGTTTTTT. It specifies CASSQGLGRTGELFF.

The chain uses TRBV4-2 and TRBJ2-7; the match to TRBD2 covers 9 bases. From germline, CDR1 is LGHNA and CDR2 YNFKEQ. CDR3 size: 17 residues. Trimming cost V 1 base and J 4 bases; bases outside gene matches: 11. In DNA, the CDR3 is TGTGCCAGCAGCCAAGTCGGAAGCGGGAGGCTAGAATACGAGCAGTACTTC. Its translation is CASSQVGSGRLEYEQYF.